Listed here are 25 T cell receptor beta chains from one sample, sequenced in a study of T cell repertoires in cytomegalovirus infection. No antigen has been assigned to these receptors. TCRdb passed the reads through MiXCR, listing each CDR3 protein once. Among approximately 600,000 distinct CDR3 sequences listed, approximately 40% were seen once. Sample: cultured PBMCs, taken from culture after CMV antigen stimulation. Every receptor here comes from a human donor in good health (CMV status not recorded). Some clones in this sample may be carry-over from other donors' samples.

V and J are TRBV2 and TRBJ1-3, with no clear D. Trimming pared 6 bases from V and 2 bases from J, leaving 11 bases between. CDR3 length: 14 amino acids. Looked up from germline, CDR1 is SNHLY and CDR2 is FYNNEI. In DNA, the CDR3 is TGTGCCAGCAGCGCCCGTTTTGCTGGAAACACCATATATTTT. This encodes CASSARFAGNTIYF.

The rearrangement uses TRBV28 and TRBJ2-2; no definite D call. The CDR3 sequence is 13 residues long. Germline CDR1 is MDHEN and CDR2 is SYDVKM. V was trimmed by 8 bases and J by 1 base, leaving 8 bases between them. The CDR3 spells CASYRRNTGELFF. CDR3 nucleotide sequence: TGTGCCAGCTATAGAAGGAACACCGGGGAGCTGTTTTTT. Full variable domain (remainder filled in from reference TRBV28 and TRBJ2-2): DVKVTQSSRYLVKRTGEKVFLECVQDMDHENMFWYRQDPGLGLRLIYFSYDVKMKEKGDIPEGYSVSREKKERFSLILESASTNQTSMYLCASYRRNTGELFFGEGSRLTVL.

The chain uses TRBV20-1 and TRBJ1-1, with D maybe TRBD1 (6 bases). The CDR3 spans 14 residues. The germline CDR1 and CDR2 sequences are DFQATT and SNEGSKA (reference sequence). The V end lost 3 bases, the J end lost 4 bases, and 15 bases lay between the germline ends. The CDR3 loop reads CSARGTNMGTEAFF. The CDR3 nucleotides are TGCAGTGCTAGGGGGACAAATATGGGCACTGAAGCTTTCTTT.

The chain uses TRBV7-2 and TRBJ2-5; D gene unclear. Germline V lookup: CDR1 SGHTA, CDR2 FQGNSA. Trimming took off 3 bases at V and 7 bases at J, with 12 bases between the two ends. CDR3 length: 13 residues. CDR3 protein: CASSFRFGVTQYF. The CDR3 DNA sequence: TGTGCCAGCAGCTTCCGATTCGGTGTGACCCAGTACTTC.

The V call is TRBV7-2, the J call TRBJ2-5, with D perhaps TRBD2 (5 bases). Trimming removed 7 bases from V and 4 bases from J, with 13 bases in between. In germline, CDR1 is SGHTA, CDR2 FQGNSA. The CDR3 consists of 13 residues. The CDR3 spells CASNLPGGETQYF. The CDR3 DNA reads TGTGCCAGCAACCTACCCGGAGGAGAGACCCAGTACTTC.

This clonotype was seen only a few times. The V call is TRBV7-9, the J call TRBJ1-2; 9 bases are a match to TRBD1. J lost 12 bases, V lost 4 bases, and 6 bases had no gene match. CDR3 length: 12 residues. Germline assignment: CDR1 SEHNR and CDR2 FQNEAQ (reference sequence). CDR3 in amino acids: CASSWDRDRNTF. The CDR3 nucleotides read TGTGCCAGCAGCTGGGACAGGGATCGAAACACCTTC.

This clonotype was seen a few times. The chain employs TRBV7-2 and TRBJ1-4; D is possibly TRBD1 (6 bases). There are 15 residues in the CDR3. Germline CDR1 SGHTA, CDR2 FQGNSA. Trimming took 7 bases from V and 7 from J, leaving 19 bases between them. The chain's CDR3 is CASNSRGPGTEKLFF. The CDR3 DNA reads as TGTGCCAGCAACTCTCGGGGGCCGGGGACTGAAAAACTGTTTTTT.

CDR3 DNA: TGTGCCAGCAGCTTCACCGGGACACACTCCTACAATGAGCAGTTCTTC. Translating it yields CASSFTGTHSYNEQFF. The chain joins TRBV7-2 to TRBJ2-1; a possible D gene is TRBD1 (6 bases). There are 16 residues in the CDR3. V was trimmed by 3 bases and J by 0 bases, leaving 12 bases between them. Germline V CDR1 and CDR2: SGHTA, FQGNSA.

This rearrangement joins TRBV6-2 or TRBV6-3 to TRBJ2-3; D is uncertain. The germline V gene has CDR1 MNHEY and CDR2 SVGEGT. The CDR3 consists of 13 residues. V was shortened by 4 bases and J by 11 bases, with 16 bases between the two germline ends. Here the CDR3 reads CASSSGALFGQYF. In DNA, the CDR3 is TGTGCCAGCAGTTCCGGCGCACTCTTCGGGCAGTATTTT.

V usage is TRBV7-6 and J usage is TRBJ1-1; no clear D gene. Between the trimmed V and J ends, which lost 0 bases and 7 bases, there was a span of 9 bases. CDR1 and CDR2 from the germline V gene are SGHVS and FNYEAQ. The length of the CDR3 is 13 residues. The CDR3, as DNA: TGTGCCAGCAGCTTAGCAAAGGCAGATGAAGCTTTCTTT. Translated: CASSLAKADEAFF.

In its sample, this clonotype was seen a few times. In DNA, the CDR3 is TGTGCCAGCAGACTATCACTGGGGGGGCGGGGGGGTAAAACGAGCTCCTACAATGAGCAGTTCTTC. Residues: CASRLSLGGRGGKTSSYNEQFF. The V gene is TRBV7-8, the J gene TRBJ2-1; TRBD2 matches 9 bases. The V gene end was trimmed by 6 bases and the J gene end by 0 bases; junction bases not matched to a gene: 24. CDR3 length equals 22 residues. Germline-derived CDR1 and CDR2 are SGHVS and FQNEAQ.

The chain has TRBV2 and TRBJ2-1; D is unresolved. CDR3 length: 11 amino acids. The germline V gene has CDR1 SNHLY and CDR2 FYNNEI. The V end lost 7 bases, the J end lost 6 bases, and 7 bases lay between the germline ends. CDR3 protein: CASIRTNEQFF. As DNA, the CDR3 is TGTGCCAGCATCAGGACCAATGAGCAGTTCTTC.

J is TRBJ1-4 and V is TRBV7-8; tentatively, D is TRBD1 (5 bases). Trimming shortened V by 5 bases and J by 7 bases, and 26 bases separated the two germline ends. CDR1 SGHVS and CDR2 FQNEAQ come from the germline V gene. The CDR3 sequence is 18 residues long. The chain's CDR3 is CASSLDGPWRRDGEKLFF. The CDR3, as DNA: TGTGCCAGCAGCCTAGACGGGCCGTGGCGCAGGGATGGTGAAAAACTGTTTTTT.

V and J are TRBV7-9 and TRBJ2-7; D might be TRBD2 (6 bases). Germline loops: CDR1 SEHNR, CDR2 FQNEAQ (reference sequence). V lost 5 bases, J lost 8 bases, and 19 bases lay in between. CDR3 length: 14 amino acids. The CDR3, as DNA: TGTGCCAGCAGCGTAACGGAAGGGACTTACAAGCAGTACTTC. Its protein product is CASSVTEGTYKQYF. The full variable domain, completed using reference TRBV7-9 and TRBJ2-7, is DTGVSQNPRHKITKRGQNVTFRCDPISEHNRLYWYRQTLGQGPEFLTYFQNEAQLEKSRLLSDRFSAERPKGSFSTLEIQRTEQGDSAMYLCASSVTEGTYKQYFGPGTRLTVT.

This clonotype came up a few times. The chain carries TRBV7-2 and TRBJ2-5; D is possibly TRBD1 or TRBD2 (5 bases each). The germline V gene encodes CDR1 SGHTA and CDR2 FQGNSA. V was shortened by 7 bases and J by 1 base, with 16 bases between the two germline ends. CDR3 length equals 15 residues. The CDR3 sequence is CASTEGTWGQETQYF. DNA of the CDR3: TGTGCCAGCACTGAGGGGACCTGGGGCCAAGAGACCCAGTACTTC.

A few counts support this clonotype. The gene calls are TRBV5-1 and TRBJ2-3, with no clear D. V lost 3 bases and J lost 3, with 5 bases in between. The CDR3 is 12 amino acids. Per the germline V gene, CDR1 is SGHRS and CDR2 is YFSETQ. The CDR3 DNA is TGCGCCAGCAGCTCGGAAACAGATACGCAGTATTTT. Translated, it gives CASSSETDTQYF.

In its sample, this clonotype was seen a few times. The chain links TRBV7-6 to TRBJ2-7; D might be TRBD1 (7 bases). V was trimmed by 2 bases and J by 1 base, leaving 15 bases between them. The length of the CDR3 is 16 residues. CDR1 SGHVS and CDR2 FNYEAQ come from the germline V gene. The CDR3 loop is CASSLSGAQGSYEQYF. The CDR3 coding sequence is TGTGCCAGCAGCTTATCGGGGGCACAGGGGTCCTACGAGCAGTACTTC. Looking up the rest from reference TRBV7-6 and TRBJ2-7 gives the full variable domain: GAGVSQSPRYKVTKRGQDVALRCDPISGHVSLYWYRQALGQGPEFLTYFNYEAQQDKSGLPNDRFSAERPEGSISTLTIQRTEQRDSAMYRCASSLSGAQGSYEQYFGPGTRLTVT.

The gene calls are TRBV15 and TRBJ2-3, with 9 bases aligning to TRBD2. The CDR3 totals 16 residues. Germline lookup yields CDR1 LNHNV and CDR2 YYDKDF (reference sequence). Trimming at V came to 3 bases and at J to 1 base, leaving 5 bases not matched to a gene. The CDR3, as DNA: TGTGCCACCAGCAGGACCAGGACTAGCGGCACAGATACGCAGTATTTT. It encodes CATSRTRTSGTDTQYF. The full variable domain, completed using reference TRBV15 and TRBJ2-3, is DAMVIQNPRYQVTQFGKPVTLSCSQTLNHNVMYWYQQKSSQAPKLLFHYYDKDFNNEADTPDNFQSRRPNTSFCFLDIRSPGLGDTAMYLCATSRTRTSGTDTQYFGPGTRLTVL.

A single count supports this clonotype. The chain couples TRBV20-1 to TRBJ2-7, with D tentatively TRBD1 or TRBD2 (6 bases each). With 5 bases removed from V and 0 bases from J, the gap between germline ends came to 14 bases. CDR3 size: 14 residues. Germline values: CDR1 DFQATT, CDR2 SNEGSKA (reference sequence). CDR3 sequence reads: CSARGGGSSYEQYF. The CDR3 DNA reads TGCAGTGCTCGAGGAGGGGGGAGCTCCTACGAGCAGTACTTC.

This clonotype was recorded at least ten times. The CDR3, as DNA: TGTGCCAGCAGCTTAGTCAGGGCCTGGGAGCAGTTCTTC. Translating gives CASSLVRAWEQFF. The V and J genes are TRBV7-2 and TRBJ2-1; D may be TRBD1 (5 bases). The CDR3 extends over 13 amino acids. In germline, CDR1 is SGHTA, CDR2 FQGNSA. V lost 1 base and J 10 bases, leaving 11 bases between the germline ends. The variable domain in full, completed from reference TRBV7-2 and TRBJ2-1, reads GAGVSQSPSNKVTEKGKDVELRCDPISGHTALYWYRQSLGQGLEFLIYFQGNSAPDKSGLPSDRFSAERTGGSVSTLTIQRTQQEDSAVYLCASSLVRAWEQFFGPGTRLTVL.

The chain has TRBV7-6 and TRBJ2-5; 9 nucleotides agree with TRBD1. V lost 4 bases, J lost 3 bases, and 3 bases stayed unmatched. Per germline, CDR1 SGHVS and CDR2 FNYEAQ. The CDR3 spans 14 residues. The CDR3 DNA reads TGTGCCAGCAGCTCTGACAGGGGGAAAGAGACCCAGTACTTC. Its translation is CASSSDRGKETQYF.

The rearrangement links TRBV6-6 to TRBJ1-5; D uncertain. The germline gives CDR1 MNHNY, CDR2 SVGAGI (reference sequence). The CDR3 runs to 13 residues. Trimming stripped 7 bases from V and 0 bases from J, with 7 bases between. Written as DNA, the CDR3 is TGTGCCAGCACGATGTATAGCAATCAGCCCCAGCATTTT. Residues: CASTMYSNQPQHF.

CDR3 amino acids: CASSDGRTSTDTQYF. The DNA for the CDR3 is TGTGCCAGCAGTGACGGTCGAACTAGCACAGATACGCAGTATTTT. The V gene is TRBV6-1, the J gene TRBJ2-3; D unresolved. This CDR3 has 15 residues. Between the trimmed V and J ends, which lost 3 bases and 0 bases, there was a span of 10 bases. The V gene's germline CDR1 is MNHNS and CDR2 SASEGT.

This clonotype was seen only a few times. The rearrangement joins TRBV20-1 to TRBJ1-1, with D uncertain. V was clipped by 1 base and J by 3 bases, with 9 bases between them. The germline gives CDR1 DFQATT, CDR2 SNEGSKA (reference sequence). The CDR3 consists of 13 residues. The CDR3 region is CSARGDLDTEAFF. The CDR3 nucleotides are TGCAGTGCTAGAGGGGATTTGGACACTGAAGCTTTCTTT.

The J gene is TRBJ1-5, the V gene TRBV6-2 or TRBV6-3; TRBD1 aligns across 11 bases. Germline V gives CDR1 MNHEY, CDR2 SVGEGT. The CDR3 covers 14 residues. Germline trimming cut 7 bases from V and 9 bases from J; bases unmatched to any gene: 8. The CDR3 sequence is CASNRDRGLGPQHF. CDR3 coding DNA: TGTGCCAGCAACCGGGACAGGGGGTTGGGGCCCCAGCATTTT.